This T cell receptor beta chain is drawn from a study of Ad26.COV2.S vaccination and SARS-CoV-2 variants. Study in general: Donor allocation was to the COV1001 Ad26.COV2.S trial arm. Overall study findings and caveats: Measurements of TCR breadth and depth may have given underestimates of the total T cell responses.

Regarding this clone: What it binds is not known.

V lost 6 bases and J lost 2, with 11 bases in between. Per germline, CDR1 SGHDN and CDR2 FVKESK. The CDR3 extends over 14 amino acids. Treatment in this sample: some 20 received Ad26.COV2.S at low or high dose, single or two shots; 5 received placebo; per-sample allocation not given. Vaccine and placebo recipients were sampled on day 63 after the first injection. TCRdb's table, derived via immunoSEQ multiplex PCR, lists solely in-frame clones and lacks some. The sample shows hundreds of thousands of clones, 80% to 90% of them seen only once. This rearrangement joins TRBV14 to TRBJ2-1; no clear D gene. This specimen consisted of peripheral blood, obtained in a trial of Ad26.COV2.S vaccine versus placebo. This clonotype was obtained from a person aged 18-60 years who received the Ad26.COV2.S COVID-19 vaccine or a placebo. CDR3 in amino acids: CASSGQITYNEQFF. The CDR3 nucleotides read TGTGCCAGCAGTGGCCAGATCACCTACAATGAGCAGTTCTTC.